This T cell receptor (beta chain) was recorded in a study of T-cell reconstitution after alpha-beta-depleted transplantation in children. Using unique molecular identifiers, the investigators prepared the TCRbeta library. One entry per CDR3 protein, called by TCRdb with MiXCR from the PCR reads. The sample includes about 610,000 distinct CDR3 sequences, roughly 10% of them seen just once. The germline V gene encodes CDR1 MNHEY and CDR2 SVGEGT. The CDR3 extends over 16 amino acids. The ends were cut back, 7 bases at V and 0 bases at J, with 16 bases in the middle. This sequence originates from a human donor who donated a stem cell graft to a child with acute myeloid leukemia. The chain carries TRBV6-2 or TRBV6-3 and TRBJ2-4; no clear D. The sample consisted of PBMCs from the stem cell graft donor, taken from the stem cell graft. CDR3 coding DNA: TGTGCCAGCAACGAACCGGGTTCGTTAGCCAAAAACATTCAGTACTTC. Translating it yields CASNEPGSLAKNIQYF.